A selection of T cell receptor beta chains follows, all from one sample in a study of cytomegalovirus exposure and HLA in healthy donors. Clones were sequenced by immunoSEQ multiplex PCR, and TCRdb holds only the in-frame ones, with some missing. The data show 120,000 to 150,000 clones, over 60% seen once. Specimen: PBMCs. Receptors were obtained from a woman aged 25 to 45 in good health and CMV-seropositive. CDR3s include the opening cysteine and the closing phenylalanine or tryptophan. D genes are given only for firm matches. Where a row states a size, it is once, few, many or the class of an expanded clone; other rows omit it.

D,J,V,size,length,DNA,CDR3
TRBD1,TRBJ2-2,TRBV13,few,18,TGTGCCAGCAGCGAACGGTCGGGGACAGGAATAAACACCGGGGAGCTGTTTTTT,CASSERSGTGINTGELFF
TRBD1,TRBJ1-1,TRBV29-1,.,13,TGCAGCGTCCAGACAGGGGAAAAAACTGAAGCTTTCTTT,CSVQTGEKTEAFF
TRBD2,TRBJ2-5,TRBV7-9,once,16,TGTGCCAGCAGCCCCGGACTAGCGGGGAACCAAGAGACCCAGTACTTC,CASSPGLAGNQETQYF
.,TRBJ1-5,TRBV21-1,few,18,TGTGCCAGCAGCAAACAAAATGGGGGCTTGATTAGCAATCAGCCCCAGCATTTT,CASSKQNGGLISNQPQHF
.,TRBJ1-2,TRBV29-1,.,12,TGCAGCGGCACTCAGGAAGGCTATGGCTACACCTTC,CSGTQEGYGYTF
.,TRBJ2-3,TRBV19,many,14,TGTGCCAGTAGTGTCGGACAAAACACAGATACGCAGTATTTT,CASSVGQNTDTQYF
TRBD2,TRBJ2-3,TRBV6-4,.,15,TGTGCCAGCAGTGAGGGACTAGCGGGACCAGATACGCAGTATTTT,CASSEGLAGPDTQYF
.,TRBJ1-6,TRBV5-1,.,15,TGCGCCAGCAGCTTGTACCTCTCACGGGATTCACCCCTCCACTTT,CASSLYLSRDSPLHF
.,TRBJ2-7,TRBV11-1,.,15,TGTGCCAGCAGGTTCGGGACAACCTTATACTACGAGCAGTACTTC,CASRFGTTLYYEQYF
TRBD1,TRBJ2-7,TRBV7-9,once,14,TGTGCCAGCAGCCAACCGGGACAGGTTGCCGAGCAGTACTTC,CASSQPGQVAEQYF
.,TRBJ2-1,TRBV5-1,.,13,TGCGCCAGCAGCTTGTACGCCAATAGCGCCAAGTTCTTC,CASSLYANSAKFF
.,TRBJ1-5,TRBV4-1,.,19,TGCGCCAGCAGCCAAGCGCAACAAACCTTTGACAGCCACCATCAGCCCCAGCATTTT,CASSQAQQTFDSHHQPQHF
TRBD2,TRBJ2-1,TRBV27,.,16,TGTGCCAGCAGTTTAAGTCTAGCGGGAGCCTACAATGAGCAGTTCTTC,CASSLSLAGAYNEQFF
.,TRBJ2-7,TRBV20-1,.,11,TGCAGTGCTTCCCTTACGGGTGAGCAGTACTTC,CSASLTGEQYF
TRBD1,TRBJ1-2,TRBV5-6,.,15,TGTGCCAGCAGATCATTTCAACAGGGGAAAAGGGGCTACACCTTC,CASRSFQQGKRGYTF
.,TRBJ2-6,TRBV6-5,once,15,TGTGCCAGCAGTAAGGCTGACAGGGAGGTCAACGTCCTGACTTTC,CASSKADREVNVLTF
TRBD2,TRBJ2-1,TRBV29-1,few,16,TGCAGCGAGAGTCTCCGAGCGGGAGCCTCCTACAATGAGCAGTTCTTC,CSESLRAGASYNEQFF
.,TRBJ2-2,TRBV9,.,14,TGTGCCAGCAGCCGGGACGGGAGAGACGGGGAGCTGTTTTTT,CASSRDGRDGELFF
.,TRBJ1-5,TRBV10-2,.,14,TGCGCCAGCAGTGTGGGCCTGCGCAATCAGCCCCAGCATTTT,CASSVGLRNQPQHF
TRBD2,TRBJ2-7,TRBV4-1,.,15,TGCGCCAGCAGCCAAGTACTAGCGGAGGTCTACGAGCAGTACTTC,CASSQVLAEVYEQYF
.,TRBJ2-2,TRBV4-2,.,14,TGTGCCAGCACCTCAGTCGCGGGCACCGGGGAGCTGTTTTTT,CASTSVAGTGELFF
.,TRBJ1-1,TRBV20-1,.,11,TGCAGTGCTAGCTTCGGCACTGAAGCTTTCTTT,CSASFGTEAFF
TRBD2,TRBJ2-1,TRBV5-1,few,17,TGCGCCAGCAGCCCTCCTGGGGCGGGAGGGCCATATCTTGAGCAGTTCTTC,CASSPPGAGGPYLEQFF
TRBD1,TRBJ2-7,TRBV7-6,.,15,TGTGCCAGCAGCCGTCGGGACAGGGGGACCGGCGAGCAGTACTTC,CASSRRDRGTGEQYF
TRBD2,TRBJ2-1,TRBV6-5,.,15,TGTGCCAGCAGTCCTAGCGGGAGGGCACACAATGAGCAGTTCTTC,CASSPSGRAHNEQFF
TRBD1,TRBJ1-1,TRBV2,few,15,TGTGCCAGCAGTGACGGGAACACAGGGGGATCGGCAGCTTTCTTT,CASSDGNTGGSAAFF
TRBD1,TRBJ1-4,TRBV15,.,17,TGTGCCACCAGCAGAGGCTACAGGGGCGCAACTAATGAAAAACTGTTTTTT,CATSRGYRGATNEKLFF
.,TRBJ1-1,TRBV18,.,16,TGTGCCAGCTCACCCCTTCCTATAGGGGGGAACACTGAAGCTTTCTTT,CASSPLPIGGNTEAFF
TRBD2,TRBJ2-5,TRBV7-2,.,14,TGTGCCAGTAGCTTAGGGACTAGCGGGAGGTCTTCGTACTTC,CASSLGTSGRSSYF
TRBD1,TRBJ2-4,TRBV6-5,.,15,TGTGCCAGCAGGTCGGGACAGGGGGCCGTAAACATTCAGTACTTC,CASRSGQGAVNIQYF
.,TRBJ2-3,TRBV28,.,15,TGTGCCAGCAGTTTAGGCGGGTCTAACACAGATACGCAGTATTTT,CASSLGGSNTDTQYF
.,TRBJ1-1,TRBV13,.,12,TGTGCCAGTCAGACAGTCAACACTGAAGCTTTCTTT,CASQTVNTEAFF
TRBD1,TRBJ2-1,TRBV2,.,14,TGTGCCAGCAGTGGTGACAGGGAGATCAATGAGCAGTTCTTC,CASSGDREINEQFF
TRBD1,TRBJ2-3,TRBV15,.,15,TGTGCCACCAGCGGGTCAGGGGGAAGCACAGATACGCAGTATTTT,CATSGSGGSTDTQYF
.,TRBJ2-7,TRBV6-5,.,15,TGTGCCAGCAGTTACGGCGGCGCAGGGAACTACGAGCAGTACTTC,CASSYGGAGNYEQYF
.,TRBJ1-6,TRBV5-1,.,13,TGCGCCAGCAGCCCAGGGGACGGTACTCCCCTCCACTTT,CASSPGDGTPLHF
.,TRBJ2-2,TRBV7-7,.,14,TGTGCTAGCAGTTTGACGCAGGGATCCGGGGAGCTGTTTTTT,CASSLTQGSGELFF
.,TRBJ2-5,TRBV7-6,.,14,TGTGCCAGCAGCTTAGAAGCGTACCAAGAGACCCAGTACTTC,CASSLEAYQETQYF
.,TRBJ2-2,TRBV28,.,12,TGTGCCAGCGGTGGGCGGGTCGGGGAGCTGTTTTTT,CASGGRVGELFF
TRBD2,TRBJ2-7,TRBV5-4,.,16,TGTGCCAGCAGCCGACCCGGGACTAGGGCTAACTACGAGCAGTACTTC,CASSRPGTRANYEQYF
TRBD2,TRBJ2-7,TRBV4-2,.,18,TGTGCCAGCAGCCACTTCTACCCGACTAGCGGGAGCGTCTACGAGCAGTACTTC,CASSHFYPTSGSVYEQYF
.,TRBJ2-4,TRBV5-4,.,14,TGTGCCAGCAGTTCCCAAGTGGAGAAAAACATTCAGTACTTC,CASSSQVEKNIQYF